This T cell receptor beta chain came from a study of shared clonotypes between healthy human individuals. Notes on the study in general: Relative to memory subsets, naive subsets generally showed larger estimated richness. The sampled material consisted only of blood, and tissue repertoires are likely to differ.

Participating donors were healthy, HIV-negative adults free of recent acute infections or vaccinations. Profiled with immunoSEQ multiplex PCR; TCRdb holds only in-frame clones, not every one. The profile covers 1,400,000 or so clones, with just under 99% appearing a single time and 0.36% taken by the ten largest. Trimming cost V 3 bases and J 0 bases, with 10 bases left between them. The CDR3 has 15 residues. Germline loops: CDR1 ENHRY, CDR2 SYGVKD. For this clone: What it binds is unknown.

Sequencing was carried out using naive CD4+ T cells sorted from blood. Subset specified: CD45RA+ positively selected. V is TRBV10-3 and J is TRBJ2-3, with TRBD2 as a possible D gene (5 bases). This sequence originates from a man younger than 45 in good health. The CDR3 protein is CAISDPAASTDTQYF. The DNA of the CDR3 is TGTGCCATCAGTGACCCAGCGGCGAGCACAGATACGCAGTATTTT.